This note documents a single T cell receptor (beta chain) sequence. Its antigen is unknown. No base-level quality is on record; no much larger clone is a single base apart. The data are from a study of T cells in tuberculosis (dated by TCRdb to the late 2010s). In the study overall: The study combined CD1B tetramers and high-throughput TCR immunosequencing to characterize T cells specific for the mycobacterial lipid antigen glucose monomycolate (GMM). In a South African clinical cohort, IGRA-negative adolescents, IGRA-positive adolescents with latent tuberculosis and adults with active tuberculosis were compared, with 9 to 10 people in each group. PBMC from active tuberculosis patients were archived either before standard anti-tuberculosis treatment began or within 7 days of the start of that treatment.

Study-wide conclusions, independent of this receptor: The smaller NN-distances were partly driven by shorter CDR3-alpha lengths in active tuberculosis patients, and the difference for TCR-beta did not reach statistical significance. An accuracy of 87% (AUROC around 0.87) was reached by a classifier using the diverse GMM-specific repertoire, compared with about 70% accuracy when GEM motif frequencies were used. Compared with IGRA-negative controls, TCR-alpha repertoires from active tuberculosis had smaller mean NN-distances to GMM-specific TCRs, which suggests that these TCRs underwent clonal expansion. Which clinical samples got chosen depended on the availability of cryopreserved specimens, and the active tuberculosis cases were adults, whereas the controls were adolescents.

The immunoSEQ multiplex PCR assay was used to generate TCR libraries, with TCR-beta and/or TCR-alpha/delta assays applied to each sample. The amplified TCR libraries were sequenced using the Illumina high-throughput platform. For the original study's pipeline: Clustering and dimensionality reduction were performed using pairwise TCRdist distances among GMM-specific receptors from ex vivo sorted or in vitro expanded T cells. Each clinical repertoire received a mean NN-distance score, defined as the average TCRdist to the nearest 10% of tetramer-positive reference sequences. GEM TCR motif frequency was computed as the fraction of unique TCRs matching known GEM sequences by V/J usage and CDR3 length. Linear discriminant analysis with leave-one-out cross-validation, implemented in scikit-learn, was used to classify active tuberculosis. As stored in TCRdb, this immuneACCESS dataset retains in-frame rearrangements with V and J assigned. A fraction of the clones does not appear; measured against another copy, unresolved V genes explain less than half of the discrepancy, and the remainder lacks a known reason. The DNA was the basis for D and trimming; V, J and clone size are from that table. Here the sample has 25,000 to 35,000 clones; around 92% occur a single time. Around 6.5% of the sample lies in the top ten.

The germline V gene sets CDR1 to SGHTA and CDR2 to FQGTGA. V trim: 2 bases; J trim: 2 bases; unmatched bases: 3. From cysteine to phenylalanine, the CDR3 is 16 amino acids long. The only DNA kept is the CDR3, 48 bases in frame from the first base. The time point label, as the study defines it: new active TB diagnosis, blood taken before or within 7 days of starting treatment. Active tuberculosis patients were HIV-seronegative South African adults aged 18 years or older with a new diagnosis. Active tuberculosis was confirmed by positive sputum smear microscopy and/or positive M. tuberculosis culture. Immunosequencing was performed on unsorted cryopreserved PBMC, with some 91,000 T cells per clinical donor covered on average.

Sample: PBMCs, taken at tuberculosis diagnosis. The sequence was collected from an adult with tuberculosis. Recombination connected TRBV7-3 to TRBJ2-2; 9 middle bases align to TRBD2. The DNA is as follows: TGTGCCAGCAGCTTAGGTAGCGGGGGTAACACCGGGGAGCTGTTTTTT. This is translated as CASSLGSGGNTGELFF.